This TCR beta chain was profiled in a study of regulatory T cells in long-lasting Graves disease. iRepertoire HTBI primers and Arm-PCR of CDR3 regions built TCR beta libraries. TCRdb ran MiXCR on the multiplex PCR reads and lists one entry per CDR3 protein. The table shows 540,000 or so distinct CDR3 sequences, with approximately 15% occurring only once. Trimming stripped 1 base from V and 7 bases from J, with 11 bases between. CDR1 and CDR2 from the germline V gene are DFQATT and SNEGSKA (reference sequence). This CDR3 has 12 residues. Findings and caveats of the study: Persistent Graves' patients showed a TCR diversity that was lower than that of newly diagnosed ones.

This clonotype was seen many times. Its antigen is undetermined. The time point denotes: newly diagnosed GD, antithyroid drugs for less than 3 months. The authors made the TCR library using RNA they extracted from PBMCs. Blood from the periphery, 8 to 9.5 milliliters in all, was drawn into EDTA tubes. This sample was shared with a second study, whose subject was T cells in Graves' hyperthyroidism and ophthalmopathy. Turning to that study: The TCR CDR3 was amplified in a first-round RT-PCR using the HTBI primer set. Most clonotypes expanded in thyroid above 0.001 were likewise present in blood.

The chain combines TRBV20-1 with TRBJ2-7; D might be TRBD2 (5 bases). This sample comprised peripheral blood mononuclear cells (PBMCs), obtained at new diagnosis, from a patient treated with antithyroid drugs. The receptor's source is a man aged 25-45 years with Graves disease. The CDR3 DNA sequence: TGCAGTGCTAGAGTGGGAGTTAGGGAGCAGTACTTC. Amino acids: CSARVGVREQYF.